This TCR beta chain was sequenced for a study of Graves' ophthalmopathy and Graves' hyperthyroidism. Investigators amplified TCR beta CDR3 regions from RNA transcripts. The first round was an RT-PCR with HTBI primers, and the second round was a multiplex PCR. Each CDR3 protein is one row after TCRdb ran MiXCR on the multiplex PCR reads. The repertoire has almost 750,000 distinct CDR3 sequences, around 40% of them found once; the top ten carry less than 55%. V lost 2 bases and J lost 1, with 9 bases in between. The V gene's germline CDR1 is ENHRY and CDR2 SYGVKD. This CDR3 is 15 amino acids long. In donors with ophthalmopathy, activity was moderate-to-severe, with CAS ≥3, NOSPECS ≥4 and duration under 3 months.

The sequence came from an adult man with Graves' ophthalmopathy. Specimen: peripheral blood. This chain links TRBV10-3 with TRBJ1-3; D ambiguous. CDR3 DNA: TGTGCCATCAGTGAGGGGGTAACGTCTGGAAACACCATATATTTT. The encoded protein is CAISEGVTSGNTIYF.